This T cell receptor (beta chain) was captured in a study of T cell responses to AZD1222 COVID-19 vaccine. Study findings and constraints: Nearly half of spike-specific TCRs reportedly target unmutated variant regions. AZD1222 recipients seropositive at baseline numbered only six. White British donors predominated, females outnumbered males, and clonal diversity was possibly underestimated.

Method: immunoSEQ multiplex PCR; TCRdb's copy keeps in-frame clones and lacks some. The data hold around 210,000 clones, with roughly 94% observed a single time. Germline V gene sequence: CDR1 SGHDN, CDR2 FVKESK. The CDR3 is 21 residues long. The V gene end was trimmed by 0 bases and the J gene end by 1 base; junction bases not matched to a gene: 16. As for this clone: Antigen: not known.

This TCR came from an adult who received the MenACWY meningococcal vaccine as a control. The source was peripheral blood, collected 28 days after the second dose of the MenACWY control vaccine. The rearrangement links TRBV14 to TRBJ1-3; 9 positions agree with TRBD1. CDR3 protein: CASSQEFSGQGRSWSGNTIYF. CDR3 in DNA: TGTGCCAGCAGCCAAGAGTTTTCGGGACAGGGTCGAAGTTGGTCTGGAAACACCATATATTTT. Complete variable domain (other parts from reference TRBV14 and TRBJ1-3): EAGVTQFPSHSVIEKGQTVTLRCDPISGHDNLYWYRRVMGKEIKFLLHFVKESKQDESGMPNNRFLAERTGGTYSTLKVQPAELEDSGVYFCASSQEFSGQGRSWSGNTIYFGEGSWLTVV.